Below, 20 T cell receptor beta chains from the same sample are listed, as sequenced in a study of CD4 T cells in relation to SARS-CoV-2 and coronaviruses. CD4+ T cells from unexposed donors were obtained before the COVID-19 pandemic (2011-2018). Isolation of CD4+ T cells took place after roughly nine days in culture. The protocol was immunoSEQ multiplex PCR, while the TCRdb copy is restricted to in-frame clones and leaves out a portion. Of 25,000 to 30,000 clones detected, around two thirds appear once; the ten largest clones hold under 25%. Their recognized antigens are unknown. Source material: CD4+ T cells from PBMCs, cultured in vitro. The receptors stem from a human donor in good health.

The chain employs TRBV10-3 and TRBJ1-4, with 10 bases matching TRBD1. V trimming: 4 bases; J trimming: 7 bases; junction bases outside the gene matches: 3. Germline CDR1 and CDR2: ENHRY and SYGVKD. This CDR3 has 14 residues. In DNA, the CDR3 is TGTGCCATCAGTGCGGGACAGGGGAGTGAAAAACTGTTTTTT. It specifies CAISAGQGSEKLFF.

The V and J genes are TRBV2 and TRBJ1-2; TRBD1 matches at 7 bases. The CDR3 spans 13 residues. The V gene's germline CDR1 is SNHLY and CDR2 FYNNEI. V lost 9 bases, J lost 4 bases, and 8 bases stayed unmatched. The CDR3 DNA is TGTGCCAGTTCCCAGACAGGGCCCTATGGCTACACCTTC. Amino acids: CASSQTGPYGYTF.

The V and J genes are TRBV27 and TRBJ1-2, with D possibly being TRBD1 (5 bases). The CDR3 has 13 amino acids. CDR1 MNHEY and CDR2 SMNVEV come from the germline V gene (reference sequence). Trimming shortened V by 6 bases and J by 7 bases, and 15 bases separated the two germline ends. CDR3 DNA: TGTGCCAGCAGGCCCGGGACCATCGGTGGCTACACCTTC. It specifies CASRPGTIGGYTF.

This clone is a singleton in its sample. The V and J genes are TRBV14 and TRBJ2-5; the D is unclear. The germline V gene encodes CDR1 SGHDN and CDR2 FVKESK. The germline V and J ends were trimmed by 1 base and 5 bases, with 17 bases remaining between them. There are 16 residues in the CDR3. Here the CDR3 reads CASSQGLGPPPETQYF. CDR3 coding DNA: TGTGCCAGCAGCCAAGGGTTAGGGCCGCCCCCGGAGACCCAGTACTTC. Full variable domain (remainder filled in from reference TRBV14 and TRBJ2-5): EAGVTQFPSHSVIEKGQTVTLRCDPISGHDNLYWYRRVMGKEIKFLLHFVKESKQDESGMPNNRFLAERTGGTYSTLKVQPAELEDSGVYFCASSQGLGPPPETQYFGPGTRLLVL.

The chain employs TRBV6-5 and TRBJ2-1; D call uncertain. Germline V CDR1 and CDR2: MNHEY, SVGAGI. V shed 2 bases and J shed 8 bases, with 4 bases lying between them. This CDR3 is 11 amino acids long. The CDR3 loop reads CASSYKDEQFF. The CDR3 DNA follows: TGTGCCAGCAGTTACAAGGATGAGCAGTTCTTC.

This chain joins TRBV6-1 and TRBJ2-7; the D gene is possibly TRBD2 (7 bases). The CDR3 runs 15 residues. Germline V gene data show CDR1 as MNHNS and CDR2 as SASEGT. V was cut by 0 bases and J by 4 bases, with 13 bases left in between. For the CDR3, the DNA is TGTGCCAGCAGTGAAGCACGGGGGGCGCGTTACGAGCAGTACTTC. It yields the protein CASSEARGARYEQYF.

The J gene is TRBJ1-3, the V gene TRBV13; D not certain. V lost 4 bases and J lost 2, with 12 bases in between. The CDR3 runs 15 residues. The germline CDR1 and CDR2 sequences are PRHDT and FYEKMQ (reference sequence). CDR3 sequence: CASSYRFRAGNTIYF. CDR3 nucleotides: TGTGCCAGCAGCTACCGATTTAGGGCTGGAAACACCATATATTTT.

The rearrangement joins TRBV2 to TRBJ1-6, with D uncertain. The V gene lost 4 bases and the J gene lost 9 bases, with 13 bases spanning the gap. Germline values: CDR1 SNHLY, CDR2 FYNNEI. This CDR3 contains 14 residues. This chain's CDR3 is CASSVEQLGSPLHF. CDR3 DNA: TGTGCCAGCAGTGTCGAACAGTTGGGTTCACCCCTCCACTTT.

J is TRBJ1-4 and V is TRBV6-5, with no clear D. Trimming shortened V by 8 bases and J by 8 bases, and 12 bases separated the two germline ends. Germline CDR1 MNHEY, CDR2 SVGAGI. The CDR3 covers 12 residues. The CDR3 sequence is CASGPLREKLFF. CDR3 nucleotides: TGTGCCAGCGGTCCCTTGCGGGAAAAACTGTTTTTT.

A few counts support this clone. The V call is TRBV27, the J call TRBJ1-2, with D maybe TRBD1 (6 bases). This CDR3 has 13 amino acids. CDR1 and CDR2 (germline): MNHEY, SMNVEV (reference sequence). V was trimmed by 8 bases and J by 5 bases, leaving 15 bases between them. The CDR3 DNA reads TGTGCCAGCCGAGACGGGGGCCCGTATGGCTACACCTTC. It encodes CASRDGGPYGYTF.

The rearrangement joins TRBV5-4 to TRBJ1-4; D is undetermined. Germline CDR1 is SGHNT and CDR2 is YYREEE (reference sequence). The CDR3 consists of 15 residues. Trimming pared 0 bases from V and 2 bases from J, leaving 8 bases between. CDR3 in DNA: TGTGCCAGCAGCTTGGACATGAGGACTAATGAAAAACTGTTTTTT. This encodes CASSLDMRTNEKLFF.

V and J are TRBV29-1 and TRBJ2-7, with 10 positions matching TRBD2. The CDR3 loop spans 13 amino acids. V shed 5 bases, J shed 6 bases, and the junction held 7 bases outside the gene matches. Germline V lookup: CDR1 SQVTM, CDR2 ANQGSEA. The CDR3 sequence is CSVRLAGAGEQYF. The CDR3 nucleotides read TGCAGCGTTCGTCTAGCGGGAGCGGGCGAGCAGTACTTC.

V usage is TRBV6-1 and J usage is TRBJ2-1; tentative D call: TRBD2 (5 bases). CDR1 is MNHNS, CDR2 SASEGT, per germline. V was clipped by 1 base and J by 3 bases, with 10 bases between them. The CDR3 totals 15 residues. The CDR3 spells CASSEVEGVYNEQFF. The CDR3 nucleotides read TGTGCCAGCAGTGAAGTAGAGGGAGTCTACAATGAGCAGTTCTTC.

The chain has TRBV9 and TRBJ1-5; TRBD1 is a possible D gene (6 bases). The CDR3 is 15 residues long. Trimming removed 4 bases at V and 0 bases at J, with 11 bases between. Germline V CDR1 and CDR2: SGDLS, YYNGEE. In DNA, the CDR3 is TGTGCCAGCAGCCCTACAGGGTATAGCAATCAGCCCCAGCATTTT. Amino acids: CASSPTGYSNQPQHF.

CDR3 amino acids: CASSYSSFGGTGFYEQYF. The CDR3, as DNA: TGTGCCAGCAGTTACAGTTCTTTTGGGGGGACAGGATTCTACGAGCAGTACTTC. V and J are TRBV6-2 or TRBV6-3 and TRBJ2-7; 8 nucleotides align to TRBD1. The germline V gene encodes CDR1 MNHEY and CDR2 SVGEGT. V trimming: 2 bases; J trimming: 3 bases; junction bases outside the gene matches: 15. The CDR3 consists of 18 residues.

The DNA of the CDR3 is TGTGCCAGCAGTGAAGCCTGGGGGGGTGGAGGTGGCTACACCTTC. It codes for CASSEAWGGGGGYTF. The rearrangement joins TRBV6-1 to TRBJ1-2; D is perhaps TRBD1 (5 bases). The V and J ends lost 0 bases and 7 bases respectively, with 15 bases between them. This CDR3 is 15 amino acids long. Germline loops: CDR1 MNHNS, CDR2 SASEGT.

This chain uses TRBV29-1 with TRBJ2-7, with 11 bases fitting TRBD1. The CDR3 has 14 amino acids. The V and J ends lost 6 bases and 6 bases, in that order; junction bases with no gene match: 10. Germline-derived CDR1 and CDR2 are SQVTM and ANQGSEA. In DNA, the CDR3 is TGCAGCGTGAAGGACAGGGGGCAAGTGGGCGAGCAGTACTTC. Its translation is CSVKDRGQVGEQYF.

The chain is built from TRBV4-1 and TRBJ2-1; D perhaps matches TRBD2 (5 bases). The length of the CDR3 is 15 residues. V lost 6 bases and J 4 bases, leaving 16 bases between the germline ends. The germline CDR1 and CDR2 sequences are MGHRA and YSYEKL. The CDR3 is CASSHPPGSYNEQFF. In DNA, the CDR3 is TGCGCCAGCAGTCATCCACCGGGATCTTACAATGAGCAGTTCTTC.

The gene calls are TRBV5-4 and TRBJ2-1, with 7 bases that match TRBD2. The CDR3 covers 14 residues. Germline values: CDR1 SGHNT, CDR2 YYREEE (reference sequence). V gave up 3 bases and J gave up 3 bases; unmatched junction bases: 3. CDR3 coding DNA: TGTGCCAGCAGCTCCGGGACTAACTACAATGAGCAGTTCTTC. This gives the protein CASSSGTNYNEQFF.

The rearrangement uses TRBV4-3 and TRBJ2-5; TRBD2 agrees at 12 bases. V lost 0 bases and J lost 2; bases outside the gene matches: 4. The CDR3 runs to 17 residues. Germline loops: CDR1 LGHNA, CDR2 YSLEER. CDR3 loop: CASSQELAGGGQETQYF. For the CDR3, the DNA is TGCGCCAGCAGCCAAGAACTAGCGGGAGGAGGACAAGAGACCCAGTACTTC.